This T cell receptor beta chain was identified in a study of low-dose radiotherapy and immunotherapy resistance in tumors. Time point reported: after trial treatment. Treatment of the sample: LDRT plus nivolumab, ipilimumab, low-dose cyclophosphamide and aspirin (RACIN trial). Donors were treated with nivolumab, ipilimumab, aspirin, and low-dose cyclophosphamide and radiotherapy. Eligibility criteria specified advanced solid malignancies devoid of tumor-infiltrating lymphocytes. This clonotype appeared many times. Covering alpha and beta chains, TRAV- and TRBV-specific primers were used for the first-strand cDNA. With a constant-region primer and a V-primer adapter, TCRs were subjected to about 20 PCR cycles of amplification. TCRdb re-derived calls from the reads in MiXCR, one entry per CDR3 protein. The sample has about 100,000 distinct CDR3 sequences; 20% are singletons. CDR1 is SGHRS, CDR2 YFSETQ, per germline. The V end was cut by 0 bases, the J end by 4 bases, with 13 bases between. The CDR3 length is 15 residues.

This material consisted of PBMCs, taken after low-dose radiotherapy plus immunotherapy. The origin of this receptor is a male donor with prostate cancer. The V gene is TRBV5-1, the J gene TRBJ1-2; D remains unclear. CDR3 nucleotides: TGCGCCAGCAGCTTGGGTGCGGAAGCAGTCTATGGCTACACCTTC. It is translated as CASSLGAEAVYGYTF.